This T cell receptor beta chain derives from a study of blood T cell repertoires in COVID-19. In the original analysis: Amplification from reference gene primers served as the basis for estimated nucleated cell counts. TCRdb keeps only in-frame clones here, not all; method: immunoSEQ multiplex PCR. From that table come the V and J calls and clone size; the DNA was used to work out D and trimming. Of 200,000 to 300,000 clones in the sample, around 88% are singletons; the top ten hold 1.2%. Everyone who took part was about 18 to 90 years old, and they came from about 23 US areas. Which cohort a participant joined came from the clinical history participants gave. V lost 3 bases to trimming and J lost 4 bases, with 16 bases between them. The CDR3 sequence is 15 residues long. CDR1 and CDR2 (germline): DFQATT, SNEGSKA (reference sequence).

The rearrangement joins TRBV20-1 to TRBJ1-5; D is possibly TRBD1 (6 bases). The sample taken for sequencing was PBMCs or T cells enriched from blood (not recorded which). The receptor's source is a middle-aged woman with acute COVID-19. The chain's CDR3 is CSASRGQGTNQPQHF. DNA of the CDR3: TGCAGTGCTAGTAGAGGCCAGGGGACAAATCAGCCCCAGCATTTT.